The next 21 T cell receptor beta chains were all read from a single sample in a study of blood T cell repertoires in COVID-19. Sequenced by immunoSEQ multiplex PCR; TCRdb stores in-frame clones only, minus some. This table has over 250,000 clones, roughly 85% appearing once. Material for sequencing was peripheral blood. These receptors were obtained from a man in his fifties with active or convalescent COVID-19.

The chain uses TRBV30 and TRBJ1-3; the match to TRBD1 covers 7 bases. In germline, CDR1 is GTSNPN, CDR2 SVGIG (reference sequence). The CDR3 loop spans 15 amino acids. V lost 2 bases, J lost 0 bases, and 4 bases stayed unmatched. The CDR3 DNA is TGTGCCTGGAGTAGGGACAGTTTCTCTGGAAACACCATATATTTT. Translation gives CAWSRDSFSGNTIYF. Based on the CDR3 plus reference TRBV30 and TRBJ1-3, the full variable domain is SQTIHQWPATLVQPVGSPLSLECTVEGTSNPNLYWYRQAAGRGLQLLFYSVGIGQISSEVPQNLSASRPQDRQFILSSKKLLLSDSGFYLCAWSRDSFSGNTIYFGEGSWLTVV.

This sequence joins TRBV6-6 and TRBJ1-1; the D gene is possibly TRBD1 (5 bases). This CDR3 has 12 residues. In germline, CDR1 is MNHNY, CDR2 SVGAGI (reference sequence). The germline V and J ends were trimmed by 8 bases and 1 base, with 8 bases remaining between them. The CDR3 spells CASQQGNTEAFF. The DNA for the CDR3 is TGTGCCAGCCAGCAGGGGAACACTGAAGCTTTCTTT.

The rearrangement uses TRBV10-3 and TRBJ2-2, with a weak D call TRBD1 (5 bases). Per the germline V gene, CDR1 is ENHRY and CDR2 is SYGVKD. V was shortened by 0 bases and J by 5 bases, with 7 bases between the two germline ends. There are 14 residues in the CDR3. DNA of the CDR3: TGTGCCATCAGTGAGTCCAGGGCTACCGGGGAGCTGTTTTTT. Translated: CAISESRATGELFF.

V gene TRBV7-6 combines with J gene TRBJ2-1, with 7 bases lining up with TRBD1. V dropped 5 bases and J dropped 7; count of bases not matched to a gene: 5. This CDR3 has 13 residues. Germline assignment: CDR1 SGHVS and CDR2 FNYEAQ. The CDR3 DNA is TGTGCCAGCAGCACGGGACAGCCAAATGAGCAGTTCTTC. Translated, it gives CASSTGQPNEQFF.

There are a few counts of this clone. The chain recombines TRBV5-1 with TRBJ2-3; 9 bases line up with TRBD2. V was clipped by 7 bases and J by 2 bases; unmatched bases: 11. CDR1 and CDR2 from the germline V gene are SGHRS and YFSETQ. This CDR3 spans 16 amino acids. CDR3 sequence (DNA): TGCGCCAGCCGGGGCCTCCTAGCGGGACCCACAGATACGCAGTATTTT. Its protein is CASRGLLAGPTDTQYF.

The V call is TRBV3-1 (or the pseudogene TRBV3-2), the J call TRBJ2-5, with a possible D match to TRBD2 (6 bases). The CDR3 extends over 15 amino acids. The germline V gene has CDR1 LGHDT and CDR2 YNNKEL (reference sequence). With 2 bases removed from V and 2 bases from J, the gap between germline ends came to 12 bases. The CDR3 coding sequence is TGTGCCAGCAGCCAACGAAGGCGGGGTCAAGAGACCCAGTACTTC. Protein product: CASSQRRRGQETQYF.

This chain connects TRBV6-5 to TRBJ1-2; D is undetermined. The CDR3 runs to 15 residues. Germline V gene lookup returns CDR1 MNHEY and CDR2 SVGAGI. V lost 2 bases and J 4 bases, leaving 14 bases between the germline ends. The CDR3 is CASSYGGRGGYGYTF. DNA of the CDR3: TGTGCCAGCAGTTACGGAGGGCGCGGCGGCTATGGCTACACCTTC.

The chain uses TRBV19 and TRBJ2-1; maybe TRBD2 (8 bases). From germline, CDR1 is LNHDA and CDR2 SQIVND (reference sequence). With 5 bases removed from V and 6 bases from J, the gap between germline ends came to 20 bases. This CDR3 spans 16 amino acids. The CDR3 nucleotides are TGTGCCAGTAGTCCGCTAGCGGGCCAGGGGGGCAATGAGCAGTTCTTC. It translates to CASSPLAGQGGNEQFF.

The CDR3 protein is CASSRSSSGRAFEQYF. The CDR3 DNA sequence: TGTGCCAGCAGCCGATCGTCTAGCGGGAGGGCCTTTGAGCAGTACTTC. The genes are TRBV6-6 and TRBJ2-7, with 12 bases matching TRBD2. This CDR3 comprises 16 residues. Trimming took 6 bases from V and 7 from J; bases not matched to a gene: 13. Germline V CDR1 and CDR2: MNHNY, SVGAGI (reference sequence).

The J gene is TRBJ2-5, the V gene TRBV7-8; a possible D gene is TRBD2 (5 bases). The CDR3 has 13 amino acids. V lost 5 bases and J 6 bases, leaving 13 bases between the germline ends. The germline V gene has CDR1 SGHVS and CDR2 FQNEAQ. CDR3 loop: CASSEQPSQTQYF. DNA for the CDR3: TGTGCCAGCAGCGAACAACCTAGCCAGACCCAGTACTTC.

The chain has TRBV9 and TRBJ2-2; 7 bases line up with TRBD1. CDR3 length equals 15 residues. Germline CDR1 reads SGDLS; CDR2 reads YYNGEE. V lost 0 bases and J lost 4; bases outside the gene matches: 3. Written as DNA, the CDR3 is TGTGCCAGCAGCGTAGAAAACAGGGGCACCGGGGAGCTGTTTTTT. Translated, it gives CASSVENRGTGELFF.

The chain combines TRBV4-3 with TRBJ2-3; no definite D call. CDR1 LGHNA and CDR2 YSLEER come from the germline V gene. The CDR3 extends over 15 amino acids. V was clipped by 0 bases and J by 2 bases, with 9 bases between them. CDR3 coding DNA: TGCGCCAGCAGCCAAGATGCCAGTTTCACAGATACGCAGTATTTT. This gives the protein CASSQDASFTDTQYF.

This sequence joins TRBV2 and TRBJ2-1; D is possibly TRBD2 (6 bases). From germline, CDR1 is SNHLY and CDR2 FYNNEI. Trimming removed 4 bases from V and 8 bases from J, with 15 bases in between. The CDR3 is made up of 14 amino acids. CDR3 DNA: TGTGCCAGCAGTGTGACTAGTATAATCGATGAGCAGTTCTTC. Protein sequence: CASSVTSIIDEQFF.

The rearrangement uses TRBV6-6 and TRBJ1-3; D gene uncertain. The CDR3 consists of 15 residues. The V end was cut by 7 bases, the J end by 2 bases, with 15 bases between. CDR1 is MNHNY and CDR2 is SVGAGI in the germline V gene (reference sequence). The CDR3 reads CASTPQLGTGNTIYF. In nucleotides, the CDR3 is TGTGCCAGCACGCCACAACTCGGGACTGGAAACACCATATATTTT.

This chain uses TRBV2 with TRBJ2-5, with D possibly matching TRBD1 (6 bases). The CDR3 loop spans 13 amino acids. V shed 7 bases and J shed 4 bases, with 13 bases lying between them. Germline V lookup: CDR1 SNHLY, CDR2 FYNNEI. The CDR3 DNA sequence: TGTGCCAGCACAGTCCAGGGGTCAGAGACCCAGTACTTC. This translates into CASTVQGSETQYF.

The chain combines TRBV19 with TRBJ2-2, with TRBD2 as a possible D gene (6 bases). The CDR3 runs 14 residues. Looked up from germline, CDR1 is LNHDA and CDR2 is SQIVND (reference sequence). Between the trimmed V and J ends, which lost 7 bases and 7 bases, there was a span of 16 bases. The CDR3 sequence is CASKTSNGRGELFF. The CDR3 DNA reads TGTGCCAGTAAGACTAGTAACGGGCGCGGGGAGCTGTTTTTT.

The V gene is TRBV6-2 or TRBV6-3, the J gene TRBJ2-7; a possible D gene is TRBD2 (5 bases). V was pared by 2 bases and J by 5 bases, with 13 bases between. Germline V gives CDR1 MNHEY, CDR2 SVGEGT. The CDR3 covers 14 residues. CDR3 sequence: CASSYVKRVDEQYF. The CDR3 region has the DNA TGTGCCAGCAGTTACGTCAAGAGGGTGGACGAGCAGTACTTC.

A note on this clone: The junction departs from the called germline gene at one end, perhaps through a read error. The chain uses TRBV7-9 and TRBJ2-2; 11 bases are shared with TRBD1. This CDR3 is built from 16 residues. Germline CDR1 reads SEHNR; CDR2 reads FQNEAQ (reference sequence). CDR3 bases: TGTGCCAGCAGCCTAGCCGGGACAGGGGGGACCGGGGAGCTGTTTTTT. Protein: CASSLAGTGGTGELFF.

The chain links TRBV11-2 to TRBJ1-1, with 7 bases fitting TRBD1. There are 15 residues in the CDR3. Germline-derived CDR1 and CDR2 are SGHAT and FQNNGV. Trimming cost V 6 bases and J 0 bases; bases outside gene matches: 7. CDR3 in amino acids: CASSSRGFMNTEAFF. The CDR3, as DNA: TGTGCCAGCAGTTCCAGGGGGTTCATGAACACTGAAGCTTTCTTT.

The chain uses TRBV27 and TRBJ2-2; 8 nucleotides line up with TRBD2. This CDR3 contains 14 residues. Germline V lookup: CDR1 MNHEY, CDR2 SMNVEV (reference sequence). J gave up 5 bases and V 4 bases, and 3 bases lay outside the gene matches. CDR3 region: CASSSGTRTGELFF. CDR3 nucleotide sequence: TGTGCCAGCAGTTCCGGGACTAGGACCGGGGAGCTGTTTTTT.

The sample holds one count of this clone. The V and J genes are TRBV29-1 and TRBJ2-7, with 9 bases aligning to TRBD1. The J segment lost 6 bases and the V segment lost 5 bases, leaving 5 bases of the junction unmatched. CDR1 and CDR2 (germline): SQVTM, ANQGSEA. The CDR3 spans 12 residues. The CDR3 nucleotides read TGCAGCGTTTCCGGGACAGGGAGCGAGCAGTACTTC. Its protein product is CSVSGTGSEQYF.